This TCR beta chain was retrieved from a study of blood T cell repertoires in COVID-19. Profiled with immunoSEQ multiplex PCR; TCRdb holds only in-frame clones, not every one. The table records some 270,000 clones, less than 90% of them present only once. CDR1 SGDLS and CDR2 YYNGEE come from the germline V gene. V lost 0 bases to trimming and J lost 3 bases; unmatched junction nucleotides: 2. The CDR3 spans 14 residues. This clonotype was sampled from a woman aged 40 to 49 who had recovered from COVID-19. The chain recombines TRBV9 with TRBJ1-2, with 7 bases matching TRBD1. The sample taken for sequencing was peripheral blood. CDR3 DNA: TGTGCCAGCAGCGTAGGACAGGGCTACTATGGCTACACCTTC. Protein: CASSVGQGYYGYTF.